One and the same sample provided the 11 T cell receptor beta chains below, sequenced in a study of blood T cell repertoires in COVID-19. This table comes from immunoSEQ multiplex PCR, and its TCRdb copy is limited to in-frame clones, with some not included. This sample has tens of thousands of clones, with roughly 80% found just once. Source material: peripheral blood. The receptors shown here come from a human donor in a cohort sampled during active COVID-19.

The chain uses TRBV4-3 and TRBJ2-3, with D possibly being TRBD2 (5 bases). The CDR3 covers 17 residues. The V gene's germline CDR1 is LGHNA and CDR2 YSLEER. The V end was cut by 0 bases, the J end by 1 base, with 14 bases between. The CDR3 loop is CASSQDLRVQGTDTQYF. The CDR3 bases are TGCGCCAGCAGCCAAGATCTGAGGGTCCAGGGCACAGATACGCAGTATTTT.

This chain uses TRBV18 with TRBJ1-2; TRBD1 is a possible D gene (6 bases). CDR3 length: 14 residues. V lost 2 bases and J 6 bases, leaving 13 bases between the germline ends. Germline CDR1 is KGHSH and CDR2 is LQKENI. In DNA form, the CDR3 reads TGTGCCAGCTCACCAAGGGGGGGTGCAGATGGCTACACCTTC. Amino acids: CASSPRGGADGYTF.

This clone has a handful of counts. The V and J genes are TRBV6-5 and TRBJ2-5, with D possibly TRBD1 on 6 matching bases. Trimming took 6 bases from V and 4 from J, leaving 12 bases between them. This CDR3 contains 13 residues. Looked up from germline, CDR1 is MNHEY and CDR2 is SVGAGI. The CDR3 region has the DNA TGTGCCAGCAGGTCTAACAGGGTAGAGACCCAGTACTTC. Its protein product is CASRSNRVETQYF.

V usage is TRBV18 and J usage is TRBJ2-1; the match to TRBD1 covers 9 bases. Germline V CDR1 and CDR2: KGHSH, LQKENI. The CDR3 loop spans 11 amino acids. The junction had 4 bases not matched to a gene; V was cut back by 6 bases and J by 13 bases. CDR3 sequence reads: CASSGQGPQFF. CDR3 in DNA: TGTGCCAGCTCGGGACAGGGCCCTCAGTTCTTC. The full variable domain, its missing parts supplied by reference TRBV18 and TRBJ2-1, is NAGVMQNPRHLVRRRGQEARLRCSPMKGHSHVYWYRQLPEEGLKFMVYLQKENIIDESGMPKERFSAEFPKEGPSILRIQQVVRGDSAAYFCASSGQGPQFFGPGTRLTVL.

DNA for the CDR3: TGTGCCAGCAGCCAAGAAAGAGCAGGAGATACGCAGTATTTT. Its protein is CASSQERAGDTQYF. This rearrangement joins TRBV4-2 to TRBJ2-3; D ambiguous. V dropped 0 bases and J dropped 5 bases, with 9 bases sitting between them. Germline V gene data show CDR1 as LGHNA and CDR2 as YNFKEQ. The CDR3 covers 14 residues.

This sequence joins TRBV19 and TRBJ2-7; TRBD1 might be the D (5 bases). Trimming stripped 1 base from V and 0 bases from J, with 13 bases between. The CDR3 length is 16 residues. Germline V gene sequence: CDR1 LNHDA, CDR2 SQIVND (reference sequence). CDR3 residues: CASSIGGADLSYEQYF. The CDR3 DNA is TGTGCCAGTAGTATAGGGGGCGCGGACCTCTCCTACGAGCAGTACTTC.

This clone occurred once. The J gene is TRBJ1-2, the V gene TRBV5-4; 11 bases map to TRBD1. This CDR3 has 15 residues. Germline trimming cut 2 bases from V and 3 bases from J; bases unmatched to any gene: 3. The germline gives CDR1 SGHNT, CDR2 YYREEE (reference sequence). The CDR3 region is CASSFRDRGDYGYTF. DNA for the CDR3: TGTGCCAGCAGCTTCCGGGACAGGGGGGACTATGGCTACACCTTC.

This rearrangement joins TRBV11-3 to TRBJ1-1; D perhaps matches TRBD1 (6 bases). The CDR3 sequence is 12 residues long. Trimming removed 2 bases at V and 5 bases at J, with 6 bases between. CDR1 is SGHNT and CDR2 is YENEEA in the germline V gene. The CDR3: CASSLQGTEAFF. CDR3 coding DNA: TGTGCCAGCAGCTTACAGGGGACTGAAGCTTTCTTT.

J is TRBJ2-3 and V is TRBV5-1, with TRBD2 as a possible D gene (6 bases). The germline V and J ends were trimmed by 4 bases and 4 bases, with 13 bases remaining between them. CDR1 is SGHRS and CDR2 is YFSETQ in the germline V gene. The CDR3 length is 14 residues. CDR3 residues: CASSPVSGSDTQYF. The CDR3 nucleotides are TGCGCCAGCAGCCCCGTAAGCGGGTCAGATACGCAGTATTTT.

The chain uses TRBV28 and TRBJ1-1; the match to TRBD1 covers 9 bases. Germline V gives CDR1 MDHEN, CDR2 SYDVKM. The CDR3 totals 12 residues. V dropped 5 bases and J dropped 8; count of bases not matched to a gene: 3. CDR3 sequence (DNA): TGTGCCAGCAGTCGCGACAGGGGGGAAGCTTTCTTT. This sequence encodes CASSRDRGEAFF.

This chain connects TRBV6-1 to TRBJ2-1, with D perhaps TRBD1 (5 bases). The CDR3 is 13 amino acids. Between the trimmed V and J ends, which lost 3 bases and 7 bases, there was a span of 10 bases. CDR1 is MNHNS and CDR2 is SASEGT in the germline V gene. CDR3 sequence reads: CASSDQQGNEQFF. CDR3 in DNA: TGTGCCAGCAGTGACCAGCAGGGTAATGAGCAGTTCTTC.